This T cell receptor (beta chain) was sequenced in a study of T cell responses to AZD1222 COVID-19 vaccine. Study summary: Second-dose groups at about 4 or about 12 weeks were pooled. Regarding the study as a whole: Donors, mostly white British, included more females; clonal diversity was possibly underestimated. Recipients of two AZD1222 doses showed rising Spike-specific TCR breadth and depth.

Per the germline V gene, CDR1 is WSHSY and CDR2 is SAAADI. The ends lost 6 bases at V and 9 bases at J; junction bases unmatched: 6. The CDR3 sequence is 14 residues long. Details on this clone: Its antigen is not identified.

The data were produced by immunoSEQ multiplex PCR, yet TCRdb's version contains in-frame clones alone and is incomplete. Among 110,000 or so clones listed, about nine tenths were seen once. This sample comprised peripheral blood, obtained on day 0 of AZD1222 vaccination. The TCR originated in an adult in good health. This chain connects TRBV10-2 to TRBJ1-6, with 9 bases identical to TRBD1. The CDR3 region is CASRDGQGRSPLHF. In DNA form, the CDR3 reads TGCGCCAGCAGGGACGGACAGGGGCGTTCACCCCTCCACTTT.